The 19 T cell receptor beta chains reported below all come from one sample, sequenced in a study of T cells in Graves' hyperthyroidism and ophthalmopathy. Amplification of TCR beta CDR3 regions used RNA as the template. HTBI primers were employed in a first-round RT-PCR of the TCR CDR3. One entry per CDR3 protein results from TCRdb running MiXCR on the multiplex PCR reads. Of 480,000 or so distinct CDR3 sequences listed, 46% are singletons. Sequencing was carried out using peripheral blood or thyroid tissue (not recorded which). These TCRs come from an adult woman with Graves' disease, either hyperthyroidism or ophthalmopathy (not recorded which).

The chain employs TRBV9 and TRBJ2-5; D possibly corresponds to TRBD2 (5 bases). Germline CDR1 and CDR2: SGDLS and YYNGEE. V shed 4 bases and J shed 3 bases, with 16 bases lying between them. The CDR3 has 15 residues. The CDR3 loop reads CASSPSGAVEETQYF. The CDR3, as DNA: TGTGCCAGCAGCCCCTCTGGAGCGGTAGAAGAGACCCAGTACTTC.

This clonotype was detected a few times. The chain combines TRBV7-9 with TRBJ1-4; TRBD1 agrees at 7 bases. The ends lost 6 bases at V and 8 bases at J; junction bases unmatched: 9. Germline-derived CDR1 and CDR2 are SEHNR and FQNEAQ (reference sequence). This CDR3 has 14 residues. The chain's CDR3 is CASSPDRVREKLFF. The CDR3 DNA reads TGTGCCAGCAGTCCTGACAGGGTACGAGAAAAACTGTTTTTT.

To note about this clonotype: A much larger clonotype is one base distant, so this may be a read error. The chain links TRBV5-4 to TRBJ2-5; D not certain. This CDR3 has 14 residues. From germline, CDR1 is SGHNT and CDR2 YYREEE (reference sequence). The CDR3 sequence is CASSLVDFQEAQYF. CDR3 DNA: TGTGCCAGCAGCTTGGTAGATTTCCAAGAGGCCCAGTACTTC.

As concerns this clonotype: A much larger clone is a single base away; this may be a read error. CDR3 DNA: TGCAGTGCTAGAGATCGGGTTGGGAATCCGCCCCAGCATTTT. It is translated as CSARDRVGNPPQHF. The chain couples TRBV20-1 to TRBJ1-5, with unresolved D. The CDR3 loop spans 14 amino acids. Germline V gene sequence: CDR1 DFQATT, CDR2 SNEGSKA (reference sequence).

In nucleotides, the CDR3 is TGTGCCAGCAGTCCACCCGGGGCCTATTCTAACTATGGCTACACCTTC. It specifies CASSPPGAYSNYGYTF. The chain recombines TRBV27 with TRBJ1-2, with a weak D call TRBD1 (5 bases). Trimming cost V 5 bases and J 0 bases, with 16 bases left between them. The CDR3 consists of 16 residues. CDR1 and CDR2 from the germline V gene are MNHEY and SMNVEV (reference sequence).

The sample holds many counts of this clonotype. V gene TRBV20-1 combines with J gene TRBJ2-5, with a weak D call TRBD2 (6 bases). CDR1 DFQATT and CDR2 SNEGSKA come from the germline V gene (reference sequence). The CDR3 totals 16 residues. V lost 1 base and J 4 bases, leaving 19 bases between the germline ends. Written as DNA, the CDR3 is TGCAGTGCTAGAGGTGGGGTAGCGCGAGCGGGAGAGACCCAGTACTTC. Its protein product is CSARGGVARAGETQYF.

This chain links TRBV12-3 or TRBV12-4 with TRBJ2-7, with TRBD1 matching 9 bases. The CDR3 is made up of 14 amino acids. V was clipped by 1 base and J by 3 bases; unmatched bases: 1. CDR3 region: CASSLVTGGYEQYF. For the CDR3, the DNA is TGTGCCAGCAGTTTAGTGACAGGGGGCTACGAGCAGTACTTC.

The chain links TRBV5-4 to TRBJ2-7; 10 bases match TRBD1. The germline V gene has CDR1 SGHNT and CDR2 YYREEE (reference sequence). The CDR3 has 15 amino acids. The ends lost 1 base at V and 5 bases at J; junction bases unmatched: 6. CDR3 sequence (DNA): TGTGCCAGCAGCTTGATTGTGACAGGGGGCAACGAGCAGTACTTC. This translates into CASSLIVTGGNEQYF.

V is TRBV4-2 and J is TRBJ2-7; possibly TRBD2 for D (5 bases). The CDR3 extends over 15 amino acids. Deletions cut 1 base from V and 6 bases from J, with 16 bases between. Per the germline V gene, CDR1 is LGHNA and CDR2 is YNFKEQ. In nucleotides, the CDR3 is TGTGCCAGCAGCCAAGCCCGGACGGACTGGGGCGAGCAGTACTTC. This codes for CASSQARTDWGEQYF.

This chain links TRBV2 with TRBJ1-1; D is unclear. CDR3 length: 14 residues. V was cut by 8 bases and J by 6 bases, with 19 bases left in between. Germline V gene data show CDR1 as SNHLY and CDR2 as FYNNEI. Here the CDR3 reads CASATQALYSEAFF. The CDR3 coding sequence is TGTGCCAGCGCTACCCAGGCACTATACTCTGAAGCTTTCTTT.

This clonotype has a count of ten or more. This sequence joins TRBV20-1 and TRBJ2-6; TRBD2 aligns across 7 bases. Germline trimming cut 6 bases from V and 1 base from J; bases unmatched to any gene: 6. Germline-derived CDR1 and CDR2 are DFQATT and SNEGSKA (reference sequence). The CDR3 extends over 15 amino acids. The CDR3 DNA follows: TGCAGTGCCCCGGGGGGAGGGTCTGGGGCCAACGTCCTGACTTTC. Protein sequence: CSAPGGGSGANVLTF.

This clonotype was detected many times. The V gene is TRBV20-1, the J gene TRBJ2-7; D is unresolved. This CDR3 is 14 amino acids long. V gave up 0 bases and J gave up 3 bases, with 12 bases separating them. The germline V gene encodes CDR1 DFQATT and CDR2 SNEGSKA (reference sequence). The CDR3 DNA sequence: TGCAGTGCTAGAGATCTTCAGGAGCTCTACGAGCAGTACTTC. This gives the protein CSARDLQELYEQYF.

This chain joins TRBV7-2 and TRBJ1-2; no firm D call. Germline CDR1 and CDR2: SGHTA and FQGNSA. The CDR3 has 11 amino acids. The V end lost 5 bases, the J end lost 8 bases, and 9 bases lay between the germline ends. Here the CDR3 reads CASSRGRGYTF. The CDR3 nucleotides read TGTGCCAGCAGCCGCGGAAGGGGCTACACCTTC.

The chain links TRBV2 to TRBJ1-3; no definite D call. This CDR3 comprises 12 residues. V was pared by 6 bases and J by 1 base, with 4 bases between. Per germline, CDR1 SNHLY and CDR2 FYNNEI. The CDR3 DNA is TGTGCCAGCAGCACATCTGGAAACACCATATATTTT. Its protein product is CASSTSGNTIYF.

The rearrangement links TRBV6-6 to TRBJ1-4; TRBD1 matches at 7 bases. This CDR3 spans 14 amino acids. Germline assignment: CDR1 MNHNY and CDR2 SVGAGI (reference sequence). V shed 2 bases, J shed 7 bases, and the junction held 4 bases outside the gene matches. The CDR3 nucleotides read TGTGCCAGCAGTTACCGGGACAGAGTTGAAAAACTGTTTTTT. Translated, it gives CASSYRDRVEKLFF.

In its sample, this clonotype was seen a few times. V gene TRBV18 combines with J gene TRBJ1-5, with TRBD1 matching 7 bases. Germline V CDR1 and CDR2: KGHSH, LQKENI. V trimming: 6 bases; J trimming: 5 bases; junction bases outside the gene matches: 4. There are 13 residues in the CDR3. DNA for the CDR3: TGTGCCAGCTCGACAGGGTCGGATCAGCCCCAGCATTTT. Amino acids: CASSTGSDQPQHF. Filled out from reference TRBV18 and TRBJ1-5, the complete variable domain reads NAGVMQNPRHLVRRRGQEARLRCSPMKGHSHVYWYRQLPEEGLKFMVYLQKENIIDESGMPKERFSAEFPKEGPSILRIQQVVRGDSAAYFCASSTGSDQPQHFGDGTRLSIL.

Turning to this clonotype: A much larger clone differs by one base, so this may be a read error. CDR3 nucleotides: TGTGCCACCAGGGGAGGACAGCCCCAGCATTTT. This encodes CATRGGQPQHF. The chain has TRBV10-3 and TRBJ1-5; tentatively, D is TRBD1 (6 bases). The V gene's germline CDR1 is ENHRY and CDR2 SYGVKD. This CDR3 has 11 residues. The V and J ends lost 10 bases and 7 bases respectively, with 11 bases between them.

In this sample, this clonotype turned up a few times. This chain links TRBV10-2 with TRBJ1-5; 10 nucleotides line up with TRBD1. The CDR3 contains 14 residues. Germline V CDR1 and CDR2: WSHSY, SAAADI. V was clipped by 3 bases and J by 11 bases; unmatched bases: 7. The DNA of the CDR3 is TGCGCCAGCAGTGACCGGACAGGGGGAGAGACCCAGCATTTT. This codes for CASSDRTGGETQHF.

The chain couples TRBV2 to TRBJ1-2; D is ambiguous. Germline V gene sequence: CDR1 SNHLY, CDR2 FYNNEI. The CDR3 length is 13 residues. With 8 bases removed from V and 6 bases from J, the gap between germline ends came to 16 bases. The CDR3 DNA is TGTGCCAGCTCCCGGGGTCTGACGGATGGCTACACCTTC. It translates to CASSRGLTDGYTF.